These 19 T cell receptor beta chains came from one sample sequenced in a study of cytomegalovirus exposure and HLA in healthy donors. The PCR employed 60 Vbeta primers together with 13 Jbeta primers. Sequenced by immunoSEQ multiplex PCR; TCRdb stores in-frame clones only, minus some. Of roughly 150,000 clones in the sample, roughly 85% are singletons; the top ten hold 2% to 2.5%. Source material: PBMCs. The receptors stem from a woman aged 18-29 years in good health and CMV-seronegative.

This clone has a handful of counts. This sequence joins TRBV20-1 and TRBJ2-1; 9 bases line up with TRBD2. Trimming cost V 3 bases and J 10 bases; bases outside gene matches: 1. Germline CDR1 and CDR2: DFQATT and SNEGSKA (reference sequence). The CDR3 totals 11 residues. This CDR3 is CSASLAGEQFF. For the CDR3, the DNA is TGCAGTGCTAGCCTAGCGGGAGAGCAGTTCTTC.

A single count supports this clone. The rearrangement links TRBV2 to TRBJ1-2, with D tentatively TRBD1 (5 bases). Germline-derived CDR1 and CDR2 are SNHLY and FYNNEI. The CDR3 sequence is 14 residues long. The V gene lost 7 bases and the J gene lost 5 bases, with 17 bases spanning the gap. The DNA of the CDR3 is TGTGCCAGCAACATGCTGCGGGGCTCGTATGGCTACACCTTC. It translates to CASNMLRGSYGYTF.

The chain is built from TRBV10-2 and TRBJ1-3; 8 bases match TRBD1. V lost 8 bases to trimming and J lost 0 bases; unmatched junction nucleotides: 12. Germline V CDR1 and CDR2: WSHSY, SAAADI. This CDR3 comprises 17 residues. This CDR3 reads CASSSTPGTGSGNTIYF. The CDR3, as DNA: TGCGCCAGCTCCTCTACCCCCGGGACAGGCTCTGGAAACACCATATATTTT.

CDR3 sequence: CASSSGTGPGYGYTF. The DNA of the CDR3 is TGTGCCAGCAGCTCCGGGACAGGGCCCGGCTATGGCTACACCTTC. The V and J genes are TRBV11-1 and TRBJ1-2; the match to TRBD1 covers 9 bases. Trimming removed 4 bases from V and 4 bases from J; junction bases left unmatched: 7. CDR3 length equals 15 residues. Germline values: CDR1 SGHAT, CDR2 FQDESV (reference sequence).

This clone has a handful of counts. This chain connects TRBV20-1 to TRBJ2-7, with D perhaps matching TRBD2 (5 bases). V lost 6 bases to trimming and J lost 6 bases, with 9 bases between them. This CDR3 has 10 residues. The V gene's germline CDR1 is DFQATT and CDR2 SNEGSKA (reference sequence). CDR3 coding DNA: TGCAGTGCCACGGCGGGCGAGCAGTACTTC. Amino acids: CSATAGEQYF.

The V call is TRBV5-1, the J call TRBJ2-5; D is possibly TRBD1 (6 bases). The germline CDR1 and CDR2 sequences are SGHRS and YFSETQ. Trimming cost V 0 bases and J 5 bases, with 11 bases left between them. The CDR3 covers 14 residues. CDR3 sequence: CASSLGTGLETQYF. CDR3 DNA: TGCGCCAGCAGCTTGGGTACAGGGTTGGAGACCCAGTACTTC. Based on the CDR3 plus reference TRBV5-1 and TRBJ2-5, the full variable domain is KAGVTQTPRYLIKTRGQQVTLSCSPISGHRSVSWYQQTPGQGLQFLFEYFSETQRNKGNFPGRFSGRQFSNSRSEMNVSTLELGDSALYLCASSLGTGLETQYFGPGTRLLVL.

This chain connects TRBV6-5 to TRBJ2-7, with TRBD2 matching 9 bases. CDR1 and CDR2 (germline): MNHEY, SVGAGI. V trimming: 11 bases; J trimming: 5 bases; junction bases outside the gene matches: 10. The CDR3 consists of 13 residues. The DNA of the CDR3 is TGTGCCTCTCGCGGGAGGGGGGTCCACGAGCAGTACTTC. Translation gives CASRGRGVHEQYF.

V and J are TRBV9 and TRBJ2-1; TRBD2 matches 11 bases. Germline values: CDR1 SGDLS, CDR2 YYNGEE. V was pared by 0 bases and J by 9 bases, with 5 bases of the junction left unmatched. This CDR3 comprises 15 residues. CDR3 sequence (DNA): TGTGCCAGCAGCGTAGGTAGGCTAGCGGGGGGTGAGCAGTTCTTC. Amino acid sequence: CASSVGRLAGGEQFF. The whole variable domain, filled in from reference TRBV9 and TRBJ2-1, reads DSGVTQTPKHLITATGQRVTLRCSPRSGDLSVYWYQQSLDQGLQFLIQYYNGEERAKGNILERFSAQQFPDLHSELNLSSLELGDSALYFCASSVGRLAGGEQFFGPGTRLTVL.

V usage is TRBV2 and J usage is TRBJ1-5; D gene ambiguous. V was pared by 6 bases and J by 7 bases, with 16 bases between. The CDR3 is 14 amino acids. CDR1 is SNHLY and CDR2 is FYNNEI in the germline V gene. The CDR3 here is CASRPRGPVQPQHF. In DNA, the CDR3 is TGTGCCAGCAGACCTCGGGGTCCTGTACAGCCCCAGCATTTT. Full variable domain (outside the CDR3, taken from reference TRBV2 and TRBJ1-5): EPEVTQTPSHQVTQMGQEVILRCVPISNHLYFYWYRQILGQKVEFLVSFYNNEISEKSEIFDDQFSVERPDGSNFTLKIRSTKLEDSAMYFCASRPRGPVQPQHFGDGTRLSIL.

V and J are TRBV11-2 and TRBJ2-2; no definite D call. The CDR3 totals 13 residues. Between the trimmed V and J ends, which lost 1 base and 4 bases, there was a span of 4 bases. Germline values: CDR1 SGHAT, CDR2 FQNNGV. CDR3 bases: TGTGCCAGCAGCTTAGCCGTCACCGGGGAGCTGTTTTTT. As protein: CASSLAVTGELFF.

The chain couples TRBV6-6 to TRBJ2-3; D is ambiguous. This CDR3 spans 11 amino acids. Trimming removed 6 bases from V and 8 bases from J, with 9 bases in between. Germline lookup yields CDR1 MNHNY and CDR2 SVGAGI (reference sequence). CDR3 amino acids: CASSPGSTQYF. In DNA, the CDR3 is TGTGCCAGCAGCCCCGGGTCTACGCAGTATTTT.

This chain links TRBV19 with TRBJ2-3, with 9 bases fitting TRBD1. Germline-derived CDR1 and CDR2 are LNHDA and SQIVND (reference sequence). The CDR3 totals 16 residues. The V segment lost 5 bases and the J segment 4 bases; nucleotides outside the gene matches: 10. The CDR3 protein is CASSSQGAGIADTQYF. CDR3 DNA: TGTGCCAGTAGTTCACAGGGGGCTGGTATTGCAGATACGCAGTATTTT.

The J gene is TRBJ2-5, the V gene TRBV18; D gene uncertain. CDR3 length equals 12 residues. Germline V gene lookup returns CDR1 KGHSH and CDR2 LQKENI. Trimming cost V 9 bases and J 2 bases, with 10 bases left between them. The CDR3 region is CASQAVQETQYF. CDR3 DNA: TGTGCCAGTCAGGCTGTACAAGAGACCCAGTACTTC.

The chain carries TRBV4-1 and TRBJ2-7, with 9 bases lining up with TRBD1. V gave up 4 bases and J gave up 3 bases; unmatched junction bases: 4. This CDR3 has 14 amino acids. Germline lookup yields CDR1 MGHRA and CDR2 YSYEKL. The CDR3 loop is CASSLETGGYEQYF. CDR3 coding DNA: TGCGCCAGCAGCCTAGAGACAGGGGGCTACGAGCAGTACTTC.

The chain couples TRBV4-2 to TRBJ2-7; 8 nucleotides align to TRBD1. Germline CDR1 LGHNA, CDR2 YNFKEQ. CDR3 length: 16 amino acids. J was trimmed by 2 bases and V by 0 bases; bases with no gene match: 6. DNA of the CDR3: TGTGCCAGCAGCCAAGACGGGGACAGGACTGCCTACGAGCAGTACTTC. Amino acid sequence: CASSQDGDRTAYEQYF.

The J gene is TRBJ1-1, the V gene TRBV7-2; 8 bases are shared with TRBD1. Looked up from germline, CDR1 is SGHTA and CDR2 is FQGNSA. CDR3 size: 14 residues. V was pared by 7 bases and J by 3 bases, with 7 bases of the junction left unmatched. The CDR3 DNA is TGTGCCAGCACCGCAGGGGGCACGGACACTGAAGCTTTCTTT. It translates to CASTAGGTDTEAFF.

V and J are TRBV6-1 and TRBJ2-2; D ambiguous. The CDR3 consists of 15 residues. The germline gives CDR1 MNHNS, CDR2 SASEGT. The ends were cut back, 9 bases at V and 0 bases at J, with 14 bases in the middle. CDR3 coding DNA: TGTGCCAGGCCCTTATGGGCGTCGAACACCGGGGAGCTGTTTTTT. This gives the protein CARPLWASNTGELFF.

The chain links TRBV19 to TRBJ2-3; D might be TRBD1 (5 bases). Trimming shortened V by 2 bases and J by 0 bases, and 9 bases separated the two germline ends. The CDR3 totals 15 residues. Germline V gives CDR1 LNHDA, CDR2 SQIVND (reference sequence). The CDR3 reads CASSITGPSTDTQYF. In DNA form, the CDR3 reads TGTGCCAGTAGTATAACAGGACCCAGCACAGATACGCAGTATTTT.

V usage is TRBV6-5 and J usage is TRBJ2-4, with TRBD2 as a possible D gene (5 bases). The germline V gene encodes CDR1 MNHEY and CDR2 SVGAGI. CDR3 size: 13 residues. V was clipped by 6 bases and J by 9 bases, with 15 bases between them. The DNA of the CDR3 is TGTGCCAGCAGGCCCAGAGCAGAGGGCATTCAGTACTTC. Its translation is CASRPRAEGIQYF.